This T cell receptor (beta chain) appears in the sequencing data of a study of blood T cells in healthy people across ages. The sample holds many counts of this clonotype. A J-beta primer mix and a sample-barcoded 5' primer were used in a second PCR of roughly 6 to 12 cycles. Each CDR3 protein is one row after TCRdb ran MiXCR on the 5' RACE reads. The sample gives around 1,000,000 distinct CDR3 sequences, 20% to 25% of which show up once; approximately 0.75% is in the top ten. The CDR3 covers 14 residues. Germline V gives CDR1 SQVTM, CDR2 ANQGSEA. Germline trimming cut 6 bases from V and 1 base from J; bases unmatched to any gene: 2. The data were also submitted as part of a second study, on T cells of mothers and their children.

The rearrangement links TRBV29-1 to TRBJ2-1; 11 bases align to TRBD2. Sequencing was carried out using blood. The clonotype was recovered from a girl aged 2-15 years in good health. CDR3 amino acids: CSVRLAGSYNEQFF. Written as DNA, the CDR3 is TGCAGCGTCAGACTAGCGGGGTCCTACAATGAGCAGTTCTTC.